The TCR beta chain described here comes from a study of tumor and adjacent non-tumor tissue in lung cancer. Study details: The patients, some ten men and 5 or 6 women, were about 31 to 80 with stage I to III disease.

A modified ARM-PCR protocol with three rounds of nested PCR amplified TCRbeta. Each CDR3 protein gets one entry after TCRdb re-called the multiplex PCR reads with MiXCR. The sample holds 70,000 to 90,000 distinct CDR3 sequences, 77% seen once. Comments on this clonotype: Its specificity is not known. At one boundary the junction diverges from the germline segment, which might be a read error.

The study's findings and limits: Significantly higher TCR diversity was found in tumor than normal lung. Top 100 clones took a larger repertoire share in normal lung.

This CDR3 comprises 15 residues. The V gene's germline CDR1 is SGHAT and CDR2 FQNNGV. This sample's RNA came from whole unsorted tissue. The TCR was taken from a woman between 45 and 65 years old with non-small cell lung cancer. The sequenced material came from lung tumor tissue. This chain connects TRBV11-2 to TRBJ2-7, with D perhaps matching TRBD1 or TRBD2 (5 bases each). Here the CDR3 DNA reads TGTGCCAGTAGCTTAACGTGGGGGAGCTCCTGCGTGCAGTACTTC. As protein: CASSLTWGSSCVQYF. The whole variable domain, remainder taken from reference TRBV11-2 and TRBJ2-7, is EAGVAQSPRYKIIEKRQSVAFWCNPISGHATLYWYQQILGQGPKLLIQFQNNGVVDDSQLPKDRFSAERLKGVDSTLKIQPAKLEDSAVYLCASSLTWGSSCVQYFGPGTRLTVT.